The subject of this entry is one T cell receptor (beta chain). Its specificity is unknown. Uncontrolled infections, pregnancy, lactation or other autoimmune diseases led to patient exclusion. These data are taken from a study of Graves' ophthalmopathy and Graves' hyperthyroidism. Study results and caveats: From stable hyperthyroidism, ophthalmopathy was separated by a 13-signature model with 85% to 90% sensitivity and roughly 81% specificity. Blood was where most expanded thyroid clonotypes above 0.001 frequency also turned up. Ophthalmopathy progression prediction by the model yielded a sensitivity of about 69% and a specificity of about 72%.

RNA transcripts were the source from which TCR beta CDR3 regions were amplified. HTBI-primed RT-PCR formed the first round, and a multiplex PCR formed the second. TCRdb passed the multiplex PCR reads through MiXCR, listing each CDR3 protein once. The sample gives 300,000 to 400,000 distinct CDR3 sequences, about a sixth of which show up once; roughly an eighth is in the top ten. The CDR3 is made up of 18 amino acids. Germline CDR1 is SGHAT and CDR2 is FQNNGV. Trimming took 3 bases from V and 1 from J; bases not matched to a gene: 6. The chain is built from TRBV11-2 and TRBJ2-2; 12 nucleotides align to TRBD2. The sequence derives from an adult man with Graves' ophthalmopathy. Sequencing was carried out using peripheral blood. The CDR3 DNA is TGTGCCAGCAGCTTGGGATGGGGACTAGCGGGGAACACCGGGGAGCTGTTTTTT. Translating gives CASSLGWGLAGNTGELFF.